These T cell receptor beta chains were read from a single sample in a study of cytomegalovirus exposure and HLA in healthy donors. The method was immunoSEQ multiplex PCR; TCRdb's version includes in-frame clones alone and lacks a portion of them. The sample lists over 100,000 clones; over 60% were seen once. Sequencing was carried out using PBMCs. All receptors come from a woman aged 40 to 50 in good health and CMV-seropositive. CDR3s leave out the opening cysteine and the closing phenylalanine or tryptophan. The listing skips clone size in some rows; elsewhere it reads once, few, many or a size class.

j_call	clone_size	v_call	cdr3_aa
TRBJ1-1	.	TRBV2	ASRDRSRTQGTEAF
TRBJ2-5	.	TRBV2	ASSSRELETQY
TRBJ1-4	.	TRBV10-3	AISGGRTNEKLF
TRBJ2-1	.	TRBV7-7	ASSSGQGAYNEQF
TRBJ1-5	.	TRBV2	ASNRGGLNQPQH
TRBJ1-6	.	TRBV5-6	ASSPTGVLGSPLH
TRBJ2-7	.	TRBV10-2	ARRRDRDLQSSYEQY
TRBJ2-3	.	TRBV9	ASSPSLGGTDAQY
TRBJ2-5	.	TRBV21-1	ASSTRQGRQETQY
TRBJ1-2	.	TRBV29-1	SGNTEYGYP
TRBJ1-2	.	TRBV6-6	ASRTSSGDGYT
TRBJ2-7	.	TRBV2	ASRLTGTTYEQY
TRBJ2-7	.	TRBV19	ASSIQGSSSYEQY
TRBJ2-7	.	TRBV27	ASTRTGSSYEQY
TRBJ1-3	.	TRBV11-3	ASSLDRAGNTIY
TRBJ2-5	few	TRBV29-1	SVEIVLAGSRTQY
TRBJ2-7	.	TRBV6-1	ASSENLSGYYEQY
TRBJ1-5	.	TRBV18	ASGGTGGNQPQH
TRBJ2-7	.	TRBV11-3	ASSLASGSYEQY
TRBJ1-1	.	TRBV5-1	ATQLAPSAGKGTEAF
TRBJ2-7	.	TRBV9	ASSVTGRAYEQY
TRBJ1-1	.	TRBV6-5	ASSYSKDRGIAEAF
TRBJ2-2	.	TRBV6-1	ASSDGQEITGELF
TRBJ1-5	.	TRBV6-6	ASSYTGALLNQPQH
TRBJ1-6	.	TRBV5-6	ASSFQTGNSPLH
TRBJ2-5	.	TRBV30	AWSVNSGSQETQY
TRBJ2-6	few	TRBV5-8	ASSLARSSGANVLT
TRBJ1-6	.	TRBV7-6	ASSKETGSSYNSPLH
TRBJ1-1	.	TRBV19	ASSWTGLDTEAF
TRBJ2-2	.	TRBV5-1	ASSVTGGFGELF
TRBJ2-3	.	TRBV27	ASSFAERGWQY
TRBJ2-2	once	TRBV18	ASSGQTVVNTGELF
TRBJ1-6	.	TRBV5-1	ASSLETGALH
TRBJ2-5	.	TRBV9	ASSVEGVLYQETQY
TRBJ1-3	.	TRBV10-3	ATWDSPKGNTIY
TRBJ1-1	.	TRBV5-8	ASSLGLVTAQGGTEAF
TRBJ2-7	.	TRBV7-9	ASSGRSSYEQY
TRBJ1-2	.	TRBV5-1	ASSPDSDYGYT
TRBJ2-2	.	TRBV5-1	ASSLETGATGELF
TRBJ2-3	.	TRBV5-1	ASSLVREPTDTQY